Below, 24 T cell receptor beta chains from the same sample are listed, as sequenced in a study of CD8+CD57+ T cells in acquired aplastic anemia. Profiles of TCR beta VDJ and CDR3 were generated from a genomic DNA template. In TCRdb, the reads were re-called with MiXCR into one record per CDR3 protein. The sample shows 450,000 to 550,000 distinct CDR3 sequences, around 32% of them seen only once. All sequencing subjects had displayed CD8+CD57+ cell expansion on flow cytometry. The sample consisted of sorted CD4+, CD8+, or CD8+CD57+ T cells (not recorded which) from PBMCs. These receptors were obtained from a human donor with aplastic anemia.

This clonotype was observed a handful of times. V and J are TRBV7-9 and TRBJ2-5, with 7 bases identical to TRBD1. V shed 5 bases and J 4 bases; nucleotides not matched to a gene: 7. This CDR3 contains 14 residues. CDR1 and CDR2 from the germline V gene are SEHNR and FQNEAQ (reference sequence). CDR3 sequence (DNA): TGTGCCAGCAGCACGGGACAGACCGTAGAGACCCAGTACTTC. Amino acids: CASSTGQTVETQYF.

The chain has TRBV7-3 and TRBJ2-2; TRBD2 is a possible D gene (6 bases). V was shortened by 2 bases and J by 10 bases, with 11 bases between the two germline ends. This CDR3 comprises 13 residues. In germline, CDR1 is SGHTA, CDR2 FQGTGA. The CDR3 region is CASSLGSGEELFF. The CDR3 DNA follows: TGTGCCAGCAGCTTAGGTTCGGGGGAGGAGCTGTTTTTT.

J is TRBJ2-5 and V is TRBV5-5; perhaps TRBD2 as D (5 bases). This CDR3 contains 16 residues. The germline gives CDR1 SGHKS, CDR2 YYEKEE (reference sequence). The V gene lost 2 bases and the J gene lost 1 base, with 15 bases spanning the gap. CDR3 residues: CASSFHLLAGQETQYF. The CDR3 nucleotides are TGTGCCAGCAGCTTTCACCTTTTGGCGGGCCAAGAGACCCAGTACTTC.

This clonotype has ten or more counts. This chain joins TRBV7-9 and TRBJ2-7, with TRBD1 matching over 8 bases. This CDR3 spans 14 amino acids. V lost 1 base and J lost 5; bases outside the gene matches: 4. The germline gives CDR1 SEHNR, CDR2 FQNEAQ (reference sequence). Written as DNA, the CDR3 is TGTGCCAGCAGCTTAGAACCCAGGGGGCACGAGCAGTACTTC. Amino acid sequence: CASSLEPRGHEQYF.

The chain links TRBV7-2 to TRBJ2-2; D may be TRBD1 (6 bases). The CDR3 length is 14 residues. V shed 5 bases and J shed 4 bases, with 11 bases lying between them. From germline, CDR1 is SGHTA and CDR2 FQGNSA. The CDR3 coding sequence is TGTGCCAGCAGCCTGGACAGACTCACCGGGGAGCTGTTTTTT. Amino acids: CASSLDRLTGELFF.

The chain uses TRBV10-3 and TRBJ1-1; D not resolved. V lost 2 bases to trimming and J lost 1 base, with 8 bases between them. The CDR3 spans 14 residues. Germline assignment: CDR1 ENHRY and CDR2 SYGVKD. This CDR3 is CAISERDGNTEAFF. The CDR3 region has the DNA TGTGCCATCAGTGAGAGAGACGGGAACACTGAAGCTTTCTTT.

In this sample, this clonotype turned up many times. The CDR3, as DNA: TGTGCCAGTAGTACAGAAGGGAGGTCCCAGTATGGCTACACCTTC. This encodes CASSTEGRSQYGYTF. The chain recombines TRBV19 with TRBJ1-2, with D unclear. The CDR3 is 15 residues long. With 4 bases removed from V and 5 bases from J, the gap between germline ends came to 17 bases. Germline CDR1 and CDR2: LNHDA and SQIVND (reference sequence). The full variable domain, its missing parts supplied by reference TRBV19 and TRBJ1-2, is DGGITQSPKYLFRKEGQNVTLSCEQNLNHDAMYWYRQDPGQGLRLIYYSQIVNDFQKGDIAEGYSVSREKKESFPLTVTSAQKNPTAFYLCASSTEGRSQYGYTFGSGTRLTVV.

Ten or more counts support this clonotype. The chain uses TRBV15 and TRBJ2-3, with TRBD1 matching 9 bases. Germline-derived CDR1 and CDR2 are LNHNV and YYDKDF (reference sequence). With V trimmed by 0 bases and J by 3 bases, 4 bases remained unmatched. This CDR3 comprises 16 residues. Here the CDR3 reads CATSRDTGTGTDTQYF. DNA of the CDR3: TGTGCCACCAGCAGAGATACGGGGACAGGGACAGATACGCAGTATTTT.

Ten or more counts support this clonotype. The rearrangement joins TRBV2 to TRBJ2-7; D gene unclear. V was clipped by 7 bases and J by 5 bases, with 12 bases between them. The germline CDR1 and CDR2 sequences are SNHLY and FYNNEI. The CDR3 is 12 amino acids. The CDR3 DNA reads TGTGCCAGCAACTTGCAGTCCCACGAGCAGTACTTC. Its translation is CASNLQSHEQYF. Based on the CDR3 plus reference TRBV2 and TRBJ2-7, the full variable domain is EPEVTQTPSHQVTQMGQEVILRCVPISNHLYFYWYRQILGQKVEFLVSFYNNEISEKSEIFDDQFSVERPDGSNFTLKIRSTKLEDSAMYFCASNLQSHEQYFGPGTRLTVT.

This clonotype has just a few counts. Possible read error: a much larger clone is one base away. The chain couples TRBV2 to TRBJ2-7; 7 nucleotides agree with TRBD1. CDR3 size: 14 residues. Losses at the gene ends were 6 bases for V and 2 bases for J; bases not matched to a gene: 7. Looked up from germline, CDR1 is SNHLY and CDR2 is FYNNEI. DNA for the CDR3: TGTGCCAGCAGGGACAGGATCGTCCCCTACGAGCAGTACTTC. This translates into CASRDRIVPYEQYF.

CDR3 loop: CAWSVLNEQFF. Written as DNA, the CDR3 is TGTGCCTGGAGTGTACTGAATGAGCAGTTCTTC. The chain is built from TRBV30 and TRBJ2-1; D gene uncertain. Deletions cut 0 bases from V and 7 bases from J, with 4 bases between. The length of the CDR3 is 11 residues. Germline V gene data show CDR1 as GTSNPN and CDR2 as SVGIG (reference sequence).

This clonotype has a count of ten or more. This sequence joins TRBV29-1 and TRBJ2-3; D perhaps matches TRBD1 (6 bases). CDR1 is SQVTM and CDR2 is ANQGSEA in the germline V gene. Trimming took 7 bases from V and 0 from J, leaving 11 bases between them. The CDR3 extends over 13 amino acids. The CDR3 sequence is CSANRVSTDTQYF. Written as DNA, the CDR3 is TGCAGCGCAAACAGGGTGAGCACAGATACGCAGTATTTT.

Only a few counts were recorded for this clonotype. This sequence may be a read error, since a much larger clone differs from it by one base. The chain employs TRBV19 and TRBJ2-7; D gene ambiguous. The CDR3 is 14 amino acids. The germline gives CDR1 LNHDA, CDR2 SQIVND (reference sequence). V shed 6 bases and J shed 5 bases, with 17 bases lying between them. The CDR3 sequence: CASSQNPGFDEQYF. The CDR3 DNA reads TGTGCCAGTAGCCAAAACCCCGGTTTCGACGAGCAGTACTTC.

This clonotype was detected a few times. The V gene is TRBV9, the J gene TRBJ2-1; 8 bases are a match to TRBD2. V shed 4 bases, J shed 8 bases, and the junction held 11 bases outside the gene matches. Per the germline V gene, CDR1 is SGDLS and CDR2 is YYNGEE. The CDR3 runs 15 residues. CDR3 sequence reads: CASSPRTSSRDEQFF. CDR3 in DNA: TGTGCCAGCAGCCCCCGGACTAGCTCCCGCGATGAGCAGTTCTTC.

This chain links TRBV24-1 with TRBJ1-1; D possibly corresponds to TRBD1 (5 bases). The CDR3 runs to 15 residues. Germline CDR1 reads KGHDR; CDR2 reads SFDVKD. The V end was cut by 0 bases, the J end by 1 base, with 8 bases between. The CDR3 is CATSDLRGQNTEAFF. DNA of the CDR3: TGTGCCACCAGTGATTTGCGGGGCCAGAACACTGAAGCTTTCTTT.

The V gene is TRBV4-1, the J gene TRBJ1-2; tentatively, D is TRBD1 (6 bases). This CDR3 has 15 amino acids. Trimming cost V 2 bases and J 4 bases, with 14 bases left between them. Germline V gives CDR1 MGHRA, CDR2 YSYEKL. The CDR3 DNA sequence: TGCGCCAGCAGCCAACCCCAGACAGGAGCCTATGGCTACACCTTC. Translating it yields CASSQPQTGAYGYTF.

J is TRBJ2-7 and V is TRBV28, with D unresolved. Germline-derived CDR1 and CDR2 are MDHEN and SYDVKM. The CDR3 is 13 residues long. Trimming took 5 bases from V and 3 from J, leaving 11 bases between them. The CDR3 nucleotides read TGTGCCAGCAGTCCCATGTTCGACTACGAGCAGTACTTC. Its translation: CASSPMFDYEQYF. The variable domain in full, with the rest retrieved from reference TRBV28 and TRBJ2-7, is DVKVTQSSRYLVKRTGEKVFLECVQDMDHENMFWYRQDPGLGLRLIYFSYDVKMKEKGDIPEGYSVSREKKERFSLILESASTNQTSMYLCASSPMFDYEQYFGPGTRLTVT.

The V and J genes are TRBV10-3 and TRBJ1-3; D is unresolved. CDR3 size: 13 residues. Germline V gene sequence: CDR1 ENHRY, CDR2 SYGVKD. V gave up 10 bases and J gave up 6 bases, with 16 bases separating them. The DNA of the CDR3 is TGTGCCAGCGACGGACCCCCAGTAAACACCATATATTTT. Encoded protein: CASDGPPVNTIYF.

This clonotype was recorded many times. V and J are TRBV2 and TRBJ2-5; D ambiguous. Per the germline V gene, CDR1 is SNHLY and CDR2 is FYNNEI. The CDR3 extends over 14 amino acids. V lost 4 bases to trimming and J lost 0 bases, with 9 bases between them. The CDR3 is CASSVRANQETQYF. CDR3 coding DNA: TGTGCCAGCAGTGTACGGGCGAACCAAGAGACCCAGTACTTC.

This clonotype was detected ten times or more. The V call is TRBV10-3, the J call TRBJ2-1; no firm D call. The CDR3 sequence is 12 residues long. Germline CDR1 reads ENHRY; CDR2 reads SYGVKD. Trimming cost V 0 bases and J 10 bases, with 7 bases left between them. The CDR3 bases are TGTGCCATCAGTGAGTCGCCGGCCGAGCAGTTCTTC. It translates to CAISESPAEQFF.

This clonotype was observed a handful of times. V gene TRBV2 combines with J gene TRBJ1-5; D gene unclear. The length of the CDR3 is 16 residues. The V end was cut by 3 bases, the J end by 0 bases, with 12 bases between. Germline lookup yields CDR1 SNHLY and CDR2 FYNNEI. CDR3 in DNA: TGTGCCAGCAGTGAGGGAGGGCCCCATAGCAATCAGCCCCAGCATTTT. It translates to CASSEGGPHSNQPQHF.

CDR3 nucleotide sequence: TGTGCCATCTCAGACAGCCTTTATGGCTACACCTTC. Protein sequence: CAISDSLYGYTF. The rearrangement joins TRBV7-8 to TRBJ1-2, with D perhaps TRBD1 (5 bases). V gave up 10 bases and J gave up 5 bases, with 14 bases separating them. The CDR3 extends over 12 amino acids. Germline V lookup: CDR1 SGHVS, CDR2 FQNEAQ.

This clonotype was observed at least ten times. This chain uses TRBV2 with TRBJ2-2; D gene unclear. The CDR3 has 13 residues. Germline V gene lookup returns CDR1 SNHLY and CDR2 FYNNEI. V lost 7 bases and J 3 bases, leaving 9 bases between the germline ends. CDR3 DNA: TGTGCCAGCACGGCAGCCTACACCGGGGAGCTGTTTTTT. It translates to CASTAAYTGELFF.

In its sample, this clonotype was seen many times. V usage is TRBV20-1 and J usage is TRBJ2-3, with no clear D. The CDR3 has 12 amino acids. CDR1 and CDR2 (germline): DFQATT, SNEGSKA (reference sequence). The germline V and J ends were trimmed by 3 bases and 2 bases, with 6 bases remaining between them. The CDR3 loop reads CSARRYTDTQYF. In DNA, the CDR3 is TGCAGTGCTAGGAGGTACACAGATACGCAGTATTTT.